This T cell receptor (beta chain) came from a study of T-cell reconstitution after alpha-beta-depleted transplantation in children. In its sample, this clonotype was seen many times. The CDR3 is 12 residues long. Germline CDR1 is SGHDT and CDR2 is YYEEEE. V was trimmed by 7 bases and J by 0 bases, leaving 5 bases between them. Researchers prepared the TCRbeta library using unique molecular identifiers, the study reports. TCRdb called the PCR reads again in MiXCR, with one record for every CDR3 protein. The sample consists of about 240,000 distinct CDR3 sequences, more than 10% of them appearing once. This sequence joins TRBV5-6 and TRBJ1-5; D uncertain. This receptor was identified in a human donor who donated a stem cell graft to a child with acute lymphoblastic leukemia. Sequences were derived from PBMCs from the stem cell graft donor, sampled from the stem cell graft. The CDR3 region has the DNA TGTGCCAGCCACTATAGCAATCAGCCCCAGCATTTT. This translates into CASHYSNQPQHF.